The 11 T cell receptor beta chains given below trace back to one sample, sequenced in a study of PD-L1 blockade in urothelial cancer. TCRdb's copy holds only in-frame clones and misses some; the assay was immunoSEQ multiplex PCR. The sample yields about 420 clones, around 35% seen once. This specimen consisted of tumor tissue, obtained before atezolizumab (anti-PD-L1) treatment. The receptor set was obtained from a man between 65 and 85 years old with urothelial cancer.

J is TRBJ2-1 and V is TRBV25-1; D assignment may be TRBD1 or TRBD2 (5 bases each). Germline V gene sequence: CDR1 MGHDK, CDR2 SYGVNS. Trimming removed 6 bases at V and 8 bases at J, with 17 bases between. The CDR3 totals 14 residues. The CDR3 reads CASRERGEGHEQFF. The CDR3 DNA reads as TGTGCCAGCAGGGAGAGAGGGGAAGGGCATGAGCAGTTCTTC.

The chain combines TRBV18 with TRBJ1-1, with 8 bases fitting TRBD1. This CDR3 is 18 amino acids long. The trim removed 4 bases at V and 4 bases at J, leaving 17 bases unmatched. The germline gives CDR1 KGHSH, CDR2 LQKENI. The CDR3: CASSLLAGQAIVGTEAFF. The CDR3 nucleotides read TGTGCCAGCTCACTGCTAGCGGGACAGGCTATTGTTGGCACTGAAGCTTTCTTT. The variable domain in full, completed from reference TRBV18 and TRBJ1-1, reads NAGVMQNPRHLVRRRGQEARLRCSPMKGHSHVYWYRQLPEEGLKFMVYLQKENIIDESGMPKERFSAEFPKEGPSILRIQQVVRGDSAAYFCASSLLAGQAIVGTEAFFGQGTRLTVV.

This clone appeared a few times. The rearrangement joins TRBV28 to TRBJ2-1; D gene uncertain. The CDR3 totals 13 residues. V dropped 6 bases and J dropped 5 bases, with 11 bases sitting between them. Per the germline V gene, CDR1 is MDHEN and CDR2 is SYDVKM. CDR3 amino acids: CASSLAANNEQFF. CDR3 nucleotides: TGTGCCAGCAGCCTTGCGGCCAACAATGAGCAGTTCTTC. Combining the CDR3 with reference TRBV28 and TRBJ2-1 gives the whole variable domain DVKVTQSSRYLVKRTGEKVFLECVQDMDHENMFWYRQDPGLGLRLIYFSYDVKMKEKGDIPEGYSVSREKKERFSLILESASTNQTSMYLCASSLAANNEQFFGPGTRLTVL.

This clone was observed a handful of times. As DNA, the CDR3 is TGTGCCAGCAGTTTCGCCGGGAGGGCCTACTACAATGAGCAGTTCTTC. Protein sequence: CASSFAGRAYYNEQFF. The chain joins TRBV28 to TRBJ2-1; 8 bases fit TRBD2. CDR1 is MDHEN, CDR2 SYDVKM, per germline. CDR3 length: 16 amino acids. With V trimmed by 3 bases and J by 3 bases, 7 bases remained unmatched.

The rearrangement uses TRBV28 and TRBJ2-1; the match to TRBD2 covers 9 bases. Germline-derived CDR1 and CDR2 are MDHEN and SYDVKM. With V trimmed by 2 bases and J by 5 bases, 10 bases remained unmatched. CDR3 length equals 17 residues. The CDR3 bases are TGTGCCAGCAGTTTAATCTTTGGTGCTAGCGGGGACAATGAGCAGTTCTTC. It yields the protein CASSLIFGASGDNEQFF.

The chain combines TRBV4-1 with TRBJ2-7, with 9 bases identical to TRBD2. There are 16 residues in the CDR3. Germline CDR1 is MGHRA and CDR2 is YSYEKL. The V segment lost 4 bases and the J segment 1 base; nucleotides outside the gene matches: 8. Here the CDR3 DNA reads TGCGCCAGCAGCCTCTTAGCGGGAGCGGGATCCTACGAGCAGTACTTC. The encoded protein is CASSLLAGAGSYEQYF.

J is TRBJ2-4 and V is TRBV28, with D perhaps matching TRBD1 or TRBD2 (6 bases each). Germline CDR1 MDHEN, CDR2 SYDVKM. This CDR3 comprises 17 residues. The V gene lost 1 base and the J gene lost 3 bases, with 16 bases spanning the gap. The CDR3 coding sequence is TGTGCCAGCAGTTTATTAGGGGGAGGTCATGTCAAAAACATTCAGTACTTC. Protein product: CASSLLGGGHVKNIQYF.

This clone ranks as large (0.1 to 1%). The chain couples TRBV11-3 to TRBJ2-5; the D is unclear. CDR1 is SGHNT, CDR2 YENEEA, per germline. The V end lost 8 bases, the J end lost 3 bases, and 16 bases lay between the germline ends. This CDR3 comprises 14 residues. The CDR3 DNA reads TGTGCCAGCCAGCAGCTTGGTCGGGAAGAGACCCAGTACTTC. Translating gives CASQQLGREETQYF.

This clone was observed a handful of times. J is TRBJ1-1 and V is TRBV6-8, with no clear D. The germline V gene encodes CDR1 MNHGY and CDR2 SAAAGT. The CDR3 length is 12 residues. Trimming left V 6 bases short and J 1 base short, with 6 bases between. CDR3 sequence: CASSDPNTEAFF. CDR3 bases: TGTGCCAGCAGCGATCCGAACACTGAAGCTTTCTTT.

In this sample, this clone turned up once. The chain links TRBV29-1 to TRBJ2-1, with TRBD2 matching over 7 bases. V trimming: 2 bases; J trimming: 7 bases; junction bases outside the gene matches: 8. The CDR3 loop spans 14 amino acids. CDR1 is SQVTM, CDR2 ANQGSEA, per germline. The CDR3 DNA is TGCAGCGTTGAACTAGCGGACGGAGAGAATGAGCAGTTCTTC. Amino acids: CSVELADGENEQFF.

The CDR3 nucleotides read TGCAGCGTTGTAATTGAGGATTTCTACGAGCAGTACTTC. Translating it yields CSVVIEDFYEQYF. The rearrangement uses TRBV29-1 and TRBJ2-7; D is unclear. Trimming removed 4 bases from V and 3 bases from J, with 13 bases in between. The V gene's germline CDR1 is SQVTM and CDR2 ANQGSEA. The CDR3 length is 13 residues.